This T cell receptor beta chain was recorded in a study of shared clonotypes between healthy human individuals. Study conclusions and caveats: In general, naive subsets displayed greater estimated richness than memory subsets did.

Repertoires were generated with immunoSEQ multiplex PCR, while TCRdb's copy carries only in-frame clones and drops some. The sample has about 1 million clones, 70% to 80% seen once. Details on this clone: Its antigen is not identified. The sample carries other DNA sequences with the same CDR3.

The sample consisted of memory CD4+ T cells sorted from blood. The sample's subset: CD45RA-negative fraction. This TCR was sampled from a man aged 18-30 years in good health.

CDR3 sequence (DNA): TGCGCCAGCAGCCCTCTGAGCTCTGGGGCCAACGTCCTGACTTTC. It codes for CASSPLSSGANVLTF. The genes are TRBV5-1 and TRBJ2-6, with no clear D. Germline V gene lookup returns CDR1 SGHRS and CDR2 YFSETQ. The CDR3 has 15 residues. V lost 4 bases and J 0 bases, leaving 8 bases between the germline ends.